The sample holds a few counts of the clone carrying this TCR beta chain. As yet, its antigen is unknown. The source of the sample is a study of blood T cells in healthy people across ages. Study conclusions and caveats: Both naive CD4+ cell counts and diversity were greater in long-lived donors than in aged donors.

Next came a second PCR, run for roughly 6 to 11 cycles, which used a sample-barcoded 5' primer along with a J-beta primer mix. Every cDNA was tagged by a template-switch adaptor with 12 random nucleotides. TCRdb called the 5' RACE reads again in MiXCR, with one record for every CDR3 protein. The sample has about 620,000 distinct CDR3 sequences, approximately 21% seen once. Unmatched junction bases numbered 11, after V lost 1 base and J lost 6 bases. The germline CDR1 and CDR2 sequences are SGHRS and YFSETQ. The CDR3 runs to 16 residues. The sample, around 10 milliliters of peripheral blood, was drawn from each donor.

Material: blood. The TCR originated in a man between 65 and 80 years old in good health. The J gene is TRBJ2-3, the V gene TRBV5-1; 7 positions agree with TRBD2. The CDR3 bases are TGCGCCAGCAGCTTGCGTAATCTAGCGGAGGTGGATACGCAGTATTTT. The encoded protein is CASSLRNLAEVDTQYF.